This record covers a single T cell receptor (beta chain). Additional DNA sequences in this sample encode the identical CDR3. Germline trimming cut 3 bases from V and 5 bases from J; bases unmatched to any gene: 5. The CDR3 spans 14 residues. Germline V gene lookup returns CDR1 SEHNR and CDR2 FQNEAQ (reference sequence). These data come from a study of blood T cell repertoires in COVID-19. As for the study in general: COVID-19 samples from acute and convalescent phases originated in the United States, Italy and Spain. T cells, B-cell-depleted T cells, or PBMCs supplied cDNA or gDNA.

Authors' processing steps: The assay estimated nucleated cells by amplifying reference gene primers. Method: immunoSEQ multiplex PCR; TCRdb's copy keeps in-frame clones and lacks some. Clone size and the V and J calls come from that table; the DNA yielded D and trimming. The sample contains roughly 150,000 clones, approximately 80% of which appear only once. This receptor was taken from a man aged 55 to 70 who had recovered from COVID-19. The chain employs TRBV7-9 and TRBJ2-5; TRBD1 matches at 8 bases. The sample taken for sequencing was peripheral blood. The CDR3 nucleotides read TGTGCCAGCAGCTTCGGACAGGGAAGGGAGACCCAGTACTTC. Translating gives CASSFGQGRETQYF.